Listed below are T cell receptor beta chains from one sample, sequenced in a study of cytomegalovirus exposure and HLA in healthy donors. Some clones are missing from TCRdb's copy, which holds only in-frame ones; the method was immunoSEQ multiplex PCR. The table shows about 180,000 clones, with 75% occurring only once. Input material: PBMCs. Receptors originate from a female donor in good health and CMV-seronegative. CDR3s include the opening cysteine and the closing phenylalanine or tryptophan. The D gene is left open where the match is weak. The size entry is marked missing in some rows and otherwise reads once, few, many or a size class.

v_gene	abundance	d_gene	j_gene	CDR3nt	CDR3aa
TRBV5-1	NA	NA	TRBJ1-2	TGCGCCAGCAGCCAACAGGTTTTGGGCGGCTATGGCTACACCTTC	CASSQQVLGGYGYTF
TRBV6-5	NA	TRBD1	TRBJ1-2	TGTGCCAGCAGGCCCGGGACAGGGGGCAGGTATGGCTACACCTTC	CASRPGTGGRYGYTF
TRBV5-3	NA	TRBD2	TRBJ2-2	TGTGCCAGACAGCGGGAGGTAGACACCGGGGAGCTGTTTTTT	CARQREVDTGELFF
TRBV6-5	NA	TRBD2	TRBJ2-7	TGTGCCAGCAGTTACGGTAGCGGGGCCCCCCTCGAGCAGTACTTC	CASSYGSGAPLEQYF
TRBV6-5	few	TRBD1	TRBJ1-2	TGTGCCAGCAGTTCCTCGTCAGGGGGTGGGTATGGCTACACCTTC	CASSSSSGGGYGYTF
TRBV28	few	TRBD1	TRBJ2-4	TGTGCCAGCAGTGACAGGACAGGGACGGCCAAAAACATTCAGTACTTC	CASSDRTGTAKNIQYF
TRBV11-2	NA	TRBD1	TRBJ2-5	TGTGCCAGCAGCACCCGGGACAGGGGTTTGCAAGAGACCCAGTACTTC	CASSTRDRGLQETQYF
TRBV28	few	NA	TRBJ2-5	TGTGCCAGCAGTTTGGGTGGGCCTCAAGAGACCCAGTACTTC	CASSLGGPQETQYF
TRBV28	NA	NA	TRBJ1-2	TGTGCCAGCAGTTTTGGGGACAAGGAGGTTGAGGGCTACACCTTC	CASSFGDKEVEGYTF
TRBV5-4	NA	NA	TRBJ2-5	TGTGCCAGCAGTCCCGAGCCCGGCGGGGAGACCCAGTACTTC	CASSPEPGGETQYF
TRBV30	NA	TRBD1	TRBJ1-2	TGTGCCTGGAGCCCAGGACAGGGGAACTATGGCTACACCTTC	CAWSPGQGNYGYTF
TRBV28	few	TRBD1	TRBJ1-1	TGTGCCAGCAGTCCTCTGACAGGGAGCATGAACACTGAAGCTTTCTTT	CASSPLTGSMNTEAFF
TRBV4-1	once	NA	TRBJ1-1	TGCGCCAGCAGCCAACGGGGGAGCACTGAAGCTTTCTTT	CASSQRGSTEAFF
TRBV7-2	NA	NA	TRBJ2-7	TGTGCCAGCAGCCAACAGGGCTACGAGCAGCACTTC	CASSQQGYEQHF
TRBV15	few	TRBD1	TRBJ2-5	TGTGCCACCAGCAGGTCCAGGACAGGGGCGGAGACCCAGTACTTC	CATSRSRTGAETQYF
TRBV7-2	NA	NA	TRBJ1-1	TGTGCCAGCAGCTTCGGTTACCAGAACACTGAAGCTTTCTTT	CASSFGYQNTEAFF
TRBV7-6	once	TRBD1	TRBJ1-2	TGTGCCAGCAGCTTAGCCAGACCGGGACAGGGCATGAGCTACACCTTC	CASSLARPGQGMSYTF
TRBV9	few	TRBD1	TRBJ2-7	TGTGCCAGCAGCGGCACGGACGACAGGGGCGCCTACGAGCAGTACTTC	CASSGTDDRGAYEQYF
TRBV29-1	NA	TRBD2	TRBJ2-3	TGCAGCGTTGGGACTAGCCGTGCAGATACGCAGTATTTT	CSVGTSRADTQYF
TRBV30	NA	NA	TRBJ1-2	TGTGCCTGGAGTGTGGGGCTCAACTATGGCTACACCTTC	CAWSVGLNYGYTF
TRBV5-6	NA	TRBD1	TRBJ1-6	TGTGCCAGCAGCCGGGAACAGGGGTATGATTCACCCCTCCACTTT	CASSREQGYDSPLHF
TRBV9	NA	NA	TRBJ1-3	TGTGCCAGCAGCGATCCCCACCGGGACACCAACACCATATATTTT	CASSDPHRDTNTIYF
TRBV2	NA	NA	TRBJ1-4	TGTGCCAGCAGTGAGGCGGGAAATGAAAAACTGTTTTTT	CASSEAGNEKLFF
TRBV27	NA	TRBD1	TRBJ1-2	TGTGCCAGCAGTGTAGAACAGGGGAATCCCTATGGCTACACCTTC	CASSVEQGNPYGYTF
TRBV28	NA	NA	TRBJ1-2	TGTGCCAGCAGTTTGGGGGGTGGCTATGGCTACACCTTC	CASSLGGGYGYTF
TRBV2	NA	TRBD2	TRBJ2-4	TGTGCCAGCAGTACCGGTCTAGCGGGGGGAGGGTTAGCCAAAAACATTCAGTACTTC	CASSTGLAGGGLAKNIQYF
TRBV9	NA	NA	TRBJ1-3	TGTGCCAGCAGCGTGGGAGGGGGACGTTCTGGAAACACCATATATTTT	CASSVGGGRSGNTIYF
TRBV28	NA	NA	TRBJ1-4	TGTGCCAGCAGTTTACAGGGGAGCGAAAAACTGTTTTTT	CASSLQGSEKLFF
TRBV13	NA	NA	TRBJ2-1	TGTGCCAGCAGTACAAGTAGGCGGAACGAGCAGTTCTTC	CASSTSRRNEQFF
TRBV7-2	NA	NA	TRBJ2-1	TGTGCCAGCAGCAGACGGGGGGCGTCTTACAATGAGCAGTTCTTC	CASSRRGASYNEQFF
TRBV6-6	once	TRBD1	TRBJ1-2	TGTGCCAGCAGCGCCACGGGACAGGGGAACTATGGCTACACCTTC	CASSATGQGNYGYTF
TRBV18	NA	NA	TRBJ2-7	TGTGCCAGCTCTGGGACAACCGGAAGCTCCTACGAGCAGTACTTC	CASSGTTGSSYEQYF
TRBV7-2	NA	TRBD2	TRBJ2-1	TGTGCCAGCAGCTTAGGGGGGGGGAATGAGCAGTTCTTC	CASSLGGGNEQFF
TRBV11-2	few	TRBD1	TRBJ1-1	TGTGCCAGCAGTTCTGGACAGGGGTTCACTGAAGCTTTCTTT	CASSSGQGFTEAFF
TRBV5-1	NA	TRBD2	TRBJ2-1	TGCGCCAGCAGCTTCGGGGGGAGCTCCTACAATGAGCAGTTCTTC	CASSFGGSSYNEQFF
TRBV30	NA	NA	TRBJ2-1	TGTGCCTGGAGTTCTCCCCGAGGGGGAATCCACAATGAGCAGTTCTTC	CAWSSPRGGIHNEQFF
TRBV11-1	few	NA	TRBJ2-3	TGTGCCAGCAGCTTATGGGGACTCGAACCATATTTT	CASSLWGLEPYF
TRBV5-1	few	TRBD1	TRBJ2-7	TGCGCCAGCAGCTTGGCTGCTGGGACAGGGACCTACGAGCAGTACTTC	CASSLAAGTGTYEQYF
TRBV6-1	NA	NA	TRBJ1-6	TGTGCCAGCAGTGCACTCCAGAGGAGCTCCTATAATTCACCCCTCCACTTT	CASSALQRSSYNSPLHF
TRBV28	NA	TRBD2	TRBJ2-2	TGTGCCAGCAGAGATAGCGGGAGGGCCGGCGGGGAGCTGTTTTTT	CASRDSGRAGGELFF
TRBV7-3	NA	NA	TRBJ2-1	TGTGCCAGCAGCCCTCCCGGGGTGGTCGGGGAGCAGTTCTTC	CASSPPGVVGEQFF
TRBV19	once	NA	TRBJ1-2	TGTGCCAGTAGTTGGGCAGCAAACTATGGCTACACCTTC	CASSWAANYGYTF
TRBV4-3	NA	NA	TRBJ1-2	TGCGCCAGCAGCTTTGAGTCTGAGAGGGACGGGGGCTATGGCTACACCTTC	CASSFESERDGGYGYTF
TRBV4-1	NA	TRBD2	TRBJ2-7	TGCGCCAGCAGCCAAGATAAACTAGCGGGGGGTCTTTACGAGCAGTACTTC	CASSQDKLAGGLYEQYF
TRBV13	NA	TRBD1	TRBJ1-2	TGTGCCAGCAGCTCGGACAGGAACTATGGCTACACCTTC	CASSSDRNYGYTF
TRBV9	NA	TRBD1	TRBJ1-1	TGTGCCAGCGGTTCAGGGGGGAAAACTGAAGCTTTCTTT	CASGSGGKTEAFF
TRBV29-1	few	TRBD1	TRBJ1-2	TGCAGCGTTGAAGGACGAGGGGACAGAGATAGCTATGGCTACACCTTC	CSVEGRGDRDSYGYTF
TRBV4-3	NA	NA	TRBJ1-1	TGCGCCAGCAGCCAAGATCGGGGGACTGGCGCTTTCTTT	CASSQDRGTGAFF
TRBV4-1	NA	TRBD2	TRBJ2-3	TGCGCCAGCAGCCAAGATTCCTATAGCGGGAGGGGGACAGATACGCAGTATTTT	CASSQDSYSGRGTDTQYF
TRBV2	NA	TRBD2	TRBJ2-5	TGTGCCAGCAGCGCGCCTAGCGGGGCACAAGAGACCCAGTACTTC	CASSAPSGAQETQYF
TRBV7-2	NA	NA	TRBJ1-3	TGTGCCAGCAGCCCTTACGACGGGAGAAACACCATATATTTT	CASSPYDGRNTIYF
TRBV6-5	NA	NA	TRBJ2-6	TGTGCCAGCAGTTACTCGAGGGATGGGGCCAACGTCCTGACTTTC	CASSYSRDGANVLTF
TRBV7-2	NA	TRBD1	TRBJ2-7	TGTGCCAGCAGCTTAGGTGGACAGGGCTACGAGCAGTACTTC	CASSLGGQGYEQYF
TRBV21-1	NA	NA	TRBJ2-3	TGTGCCAGCAGCAAGGCCAGGGGATGGACAGATACGCAGTATTTT	CASSKARGWTDTQYF
TRBV28	few	TRBD2	TRBJ2-2	TGTGCCAGCAGATCTAGCGGGAGTAAAACCGGGGAGCTGTTTTTT	CASRSSGSKTGELFF
TRBV6-5	NA	NA	TRBJ2-6	TGTGCCAGCACCGAGGGAGACTCTGGGGCCAACGTCCTGACTTTC	CASTEGDSGANVLTF
TRBV30	NA	TRBD1	TRBJ1-3	TGTGCCTGGAGGGAGCCAGGGACAGGGTTTGGAAACACCATATATTTT	CAWREPGTGFGNTIYF
TRBV30	NA	NA	TRBJ1-4	TGTGCCTGGAGAACCAGGAATGAAAAACTGTTTTTT	CAWRTRNEKLFF
TRBV27	NA	NA	TRBJ1-1	TGTGCCAGCAGTTTAGCTGGCGGGGCGGCCACTGAAGCTTTCTTT	CASSLAGGAATEAFF